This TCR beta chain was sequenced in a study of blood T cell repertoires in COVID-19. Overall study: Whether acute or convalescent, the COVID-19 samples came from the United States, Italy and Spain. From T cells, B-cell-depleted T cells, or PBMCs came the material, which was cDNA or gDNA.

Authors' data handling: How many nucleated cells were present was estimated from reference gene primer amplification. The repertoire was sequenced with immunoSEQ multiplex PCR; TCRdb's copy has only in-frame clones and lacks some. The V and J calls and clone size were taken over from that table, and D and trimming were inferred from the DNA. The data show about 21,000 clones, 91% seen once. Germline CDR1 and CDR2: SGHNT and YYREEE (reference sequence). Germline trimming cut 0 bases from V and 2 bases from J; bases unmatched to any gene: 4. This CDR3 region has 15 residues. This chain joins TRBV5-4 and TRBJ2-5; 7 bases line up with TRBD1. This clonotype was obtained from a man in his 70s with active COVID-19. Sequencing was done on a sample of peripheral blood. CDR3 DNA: TGTGCCAGCAGCTTGGGACAGGGTGGGCAAGAGACCCAGTACTTC. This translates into CASSLGQGGQETQYF.